A selection of T cell receptor beta chains follows, all from one sample in a study of Ad26.COV2.S vaccination and SARS-CoV-2 variants. Assay: immunoSEQ multiplex PCR; the TCRdb copy retains only in-frame clones and omits some. The sample consists of about 350,000 clones, about 88% of them appearing once. The specimen was peripheral blood, collected in a trial of Ad26.COV2.S vaccine versus placebo. Receptors were obtained from a person aged 18-60 years who received the Ad26.COV2.S COVID-19 vaccine or a placebo. CDR3s leave out the opening cysteine and the closing phenylalanine or tryptophan.

V	J	CDR3
TRBV7-2	TRBJ2-1	ASSLEGTSYNEQF
TRBV19	TRBJ1-5	ASSIVGQNNQPQH
TRBV18	TRBJ1-2	ASSETTGGDHL
TRBV11-1	TRBJ2-2	ASSLEISGELF
TRBV12-2	TRBJ2-7	ASRPSDAGGREQY
TRBV5-1	TRBJ1-4	ASSPTGGNEKLF
TRBV13	TRBJ1-4	ASSLTGYQSTNEKLF
TRBV5-4	TRBJ2-1	ASSLEVYNEQF
TRBV11-3	TRBJ2-7	ASSSSRTGGEVEQY
TRBV5-8	TRBJ1-6	ASGHRKGGLNSPLH
TRBV30	TRBJ2-7	AWSDTRRHSYEQY
TRBV18	TRBJ2-1	ASSPPTGGSYNEQF
TRBV9	TRBJ2-2	ASSVGGAMTGELF
TRBV29-1	TRBJ2-1	SAEGTVYNEQF
TRBV7-3	TRBJ2-3	ASSFGTGADTQY
TRBV6-1	TRBJ1-5	ASSDGTPSNQPQH
TRBV27	TRBJ2-2	ASTQRWGANTGELF
TRBV5-1	TRBJ1-4	ASSLETGREKLF
TRBV11-3	TRBJ2-7	ASSLASGLSYEQY
TRBV28	TRBJ1-3	ASGRQGPSGNTIY
TRBV7-6	TRBJ2-7	ASSLVFDEQY
TRBV9	TRBJ1-1	ASSVPKTGGATEAF
TRBV5-1	TRBJ2-3	ASSGTGRYTDTQY
TRBV29-1	TRBJ2-2	SVEVRGQISGELF
TRBV11-3	TRBJ2-2	ASTPSTGAGELF
TRBV7-6	TRBJ1-2	ASSLAGTGWRGYT
TRBV4-1	TRBJ2-5	ASSQFGTAQETQY
TRBV28	TRBJ2-7	ASRTGTGTYEQY
TRBV7-9	TRBJ2-1	ASMYPRYNEQF
TRBV10-3	TRBJ1-6	AIKGLDNSPLH